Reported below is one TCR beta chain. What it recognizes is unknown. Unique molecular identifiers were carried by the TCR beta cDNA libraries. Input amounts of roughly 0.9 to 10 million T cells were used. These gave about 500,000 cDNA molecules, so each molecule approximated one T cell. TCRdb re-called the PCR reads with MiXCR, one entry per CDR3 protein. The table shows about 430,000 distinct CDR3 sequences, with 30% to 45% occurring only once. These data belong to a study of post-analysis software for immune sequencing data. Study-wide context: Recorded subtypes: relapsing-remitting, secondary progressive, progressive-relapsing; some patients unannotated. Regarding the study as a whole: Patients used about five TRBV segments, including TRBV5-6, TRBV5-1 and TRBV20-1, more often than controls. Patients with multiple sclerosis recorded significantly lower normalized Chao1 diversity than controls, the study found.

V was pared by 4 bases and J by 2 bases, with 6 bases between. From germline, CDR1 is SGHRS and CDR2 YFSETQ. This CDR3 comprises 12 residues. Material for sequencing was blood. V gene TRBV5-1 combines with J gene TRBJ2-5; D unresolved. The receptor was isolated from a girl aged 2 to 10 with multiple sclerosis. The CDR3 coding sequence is TGCGCCAGCAGCCCAAAACAAGAGACCCAGTACTTC. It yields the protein CASSPKQETQYF.